The rows below give T cell receptor beta chains drawn from one sample of a study of blood T cell repertoires in COVID-19. Sequenced by immunoSEQ multiplex PCR; TCRdb stores in-frame clones only, minus some. The sample consists of 95,000 to 150,000 clones, 70% to 90% of them appearing once. The material sequenced was peripheral blood. These receptors all come from a man in his sixties with acute or convalescent COVID-19. Both conserved end residues are part of each CDR3. The order of the fields is D gene, V gene, clone size, J gene, CDR3 protein, CDR3 DNA. A D gene is named only where the DNA matches it firmly. Only some rows state a clone size, as once, few, many or a class for expanded clones.

D: -; V: TRBV28; size: -; J: TRBJ2-2; CDR3: CASSLGQGTTGELFF; DNA: TGTGCCAGCAGTTTAGGGCAGGGTACGACCGGGGAGCTGTTTTTT
D: TRBD1; V: TRBV29-1; size: -; J: TRBJ2-7; CDR3: CSVGRDRGGTEQYF; DNA: TGCAGCGTTGGACGGGACAGGGGGGGAACCGAGCAGTACTTC
D: -; V: TRBV4-1; size: -; J: TRBJ2-1; CDR3: CASSLPDSPGDEQFF; DNA: TGCGCCAGCAGCCTCCCGGACTCCCCGGGGGATGAGCAGTTCTTC
D: -; V: TRBV6-5; size: once; J: TRBJ2-4; CDR3: CASMQGMGYIQYF; DNA: TGTGCCAGCATGCAGGGGATGGGGTACATTCAGTACTTC
D: -; V: TRBV2; size: -; J: TRBJ1-1; CDR3: CASSGGVRGTEAFF; DNA: TGTGCCAGCAGTGGGGGTGTCAGGGGCACTGAAGCTTTCTTT
D: -; V: TRBV28; size: -; J: TRBJ2-4; CDR3: CASSPAGLSGNIQYF; DNA: TGTGCCAGCAGTCCCGCCGGACTTAGCGGTAACATTCAGTACTTC
D: -; V: TRBV28; size: -; J: TRBJ1-2; CDR3: CASSLMGPYGYTF; DNA: TGTGCCAGCAGTTTGATGGGCCCCTATGGCTACACCTTC
D: TRBD1; V: TRBV19; size: -; J: TRBJ2-2; CDR3: CASSIGTGTDGELFF; DNA: TGTGCCAGTAGTATCGGGACAGGGACAGACGGGGAGCTGTTTTTT
D: -; V: TRBV4-1; size: -; J: TRBJ2-1; CDR3: CASSQDTYNEQFF; DNA: TGCGCCAGCAGCCAAGATACTTATAATGAGCAGTTCTTC
D: TRBD1; V: TRBV13; size: -; J: TRBJ2-4; CDR3: CASSGRDRGLENIQYF; DNA: TGTGCCAGCAGCGGCCGGGACAGGGGCCTCGAAAACATTCAGTACTTC
D: TRBD1; V: TRBV9; size: -; J: TRBJ1-5; CDR3: CASSVDQAGGPNQPQHF; DNA: TGTGCCAGCAGCGTAGACCAAGCAGGGGGCCCCAATCAGCCCCAGCATTTT
D: -; V: TRBV28; size: few; J: TRBJ1-1; CDR3: CASWGGLDTEAFF; DNA: TGTGCCAGTTGGGGGGGGTTAGACACTGAAGCTTTCTTT
D: -; V: TRBV28; size: -; J: TRBJ1-4; CDR3: CASSLSGGGATNEKLFF; DNA: TGTGCCAGCAGTTTGTCGGGCGGAGGTGCAACTAATGAAAAACTGTTTTTT
D: TRBD1; V: TRBV5-4; size: -; J: TRBJ2-2; CDR3: CASSSWDRRFTGELFF; DNA: TGTGCCAGCAGCTCCTGGGACAGGAGATTCACCGGGGAGCTGTTTTTT
D: TRBD2; V: TRBV10-3; size: -; J: TRBJ2-3; CDR3: CAISNGLAGNTDTQYF; DNA: TGTGCCATCAGCAACGGACTAGCGGGAAACACAGATACGCAGTATTTT
D: -; V: TRBV15; size: once; J: TRBJ1-5; CDR3: CATSRDNAGAGQPQHF; DNA: TGTGCCACCAGCAGAGATAACGCAGGGGCGGGTCAGCCCCAGCATTTT
D: TRBD2; V: TRBV5-4; size: -; J: TRBJ2-1; CDR3: CASSLGAGGSYNEQFF; DNA: TGTGCCAGCAGCTTGGGGGCCGGGGGGTCCTACAATGAGCAGTTCTTC
D: -; V: TRBV5-5; size: -; J: TRBJ1-1; CDR3: CASSLGQLDTEAFF; DNA: TGTGCCAGCAGCTTGGGACAGCTCGACACTGAAGCTTTCTTT
D: -; V: TRBV27; size: -; J: TRBJ2-7; CDR3: CASSSYRASYEQYF; DNA: TGTGCCAGCAGTTCATACAGGGCTTCCTACGAGCAGTACTTC
D: TRBD1; V: TRBV4-1; size: -; J: TRBJ1-1; CDR3: CASSQTLGQGERTEAFF; DNA: TGCGCCAGCAGCCAAACCCTAGGGCAGGGGGAGAGAACTGAAGCTTTCTTT
D: TRBD1; V: TRBV5-1; size: -; J: TRBJ1-2; CDR3: CASSLGTGANYGYTF; DNA: TGCGCCAGCAGCTTGGGGACAGGGGCTAACTATGGCTACACCTTC
D: TRBD1; V: TRBV6-5; size: -; J: TRBJ2-7; CDR3: CASIDRGLSYEQYF; DNA: TGTGCCAGCATCGACAGGGGGCTCAGCTACGAGCAGTACTTC
D: TRBD2; V: TRBV19; size: once; J: TRBJ2-7; CDR3: CASSPSGTSGSYEQYF; DNA: TGTGCCAGTAGTCCCTCCGGGACTAGCGGGAGTTACGAGCAGTACTTC
D: -; V: TRBV6-1; size: -; J: TRBJ2-5; CDR3: CASSDGSQETQYF; DNA: TGTGCCAGCAGTGACGGGTCCCAAGAGACCCAGTACTTC
D: TRBD1; V: TRBV7-3; size: -; J: TRBJ2-1; CDR3: CASSSRQGSLNEQFF; DNA: TGTGCCAGCAGCTCTAGACAGGGGTCCCTCAATGAGCAGTTCTTC
D: TRBD1; V: TRBV30; size: -; J: TRBJ2-1; CDR3: CACNAGTGVTSSYNEQFF; DNA: TGTGCCTGTAACGCCGGGACAGGCGTTACCAGCTCCTACAATGAGCAGTTCTTC
D: -; V: TRBV18; size: -; J: TRBJ2-1; CDR3: CASSKGETYNEQFF; DNA: TGTGCCAGCTCAAAGGGGGAAACCTACAATGAGCAGTTCTTC
D: -; V: TRBV6-2/TRBV6-3; size: -; J: TRBJ2-1; CDR3: CASSYSVLGPEYNEQFF; DNA: TGTGCCAGCAGTTACTCCGTACTAGGCCCGGAATACAATGAGCAGTTCTTC
D: TRBD2; V: TRBV9; size: -; J: TRBJ2-1; CDR3: CASSVVPGTSGASSYNEQFF; DNA: TGTGCCAGCAGCGTAGTCCCAGGGACTAGCGGGGCGAGCTCCTACAATGAGCAGTTCTTC
D: TRBD1; V: TRBV28; size: -; J: TRBJ2-5; CDR3: CASGGQGRETQYF; DNA: TGTGCCAGCGGAGGACAGGGGCGAGAGACCCAGTACTTC
D: -; V: TRBV2; size: -; J: TRBJ2-3; CDR3: CASSGSTDTQYF; DNA: TGTGCCAGCAGTGGGAGTACAGATACGCAGTATTTT
D: -; V: TRBV2; size: -; J: TRBJ2-7; CDR3: CASSEAGHFTEQYF; DNA: TGTGCCAGCAGTGAAGCGGGACATTTTACCGAGCAGTACTTC
D: -; V: TRBV5-6; size: few; J: TRBJ1-3; CDR3: CASSLQRGSGNTIYF; DNA: TGTGCCAGCAGCTTGCAACGGGGCTCTGGAAACACCATATATTTT